This note documents a single T cell receptor (beta chain) sequence. This sample was taken from a study of blood T cells in healthy people across ages. Every donor gave roughly 9.2 milliliters of peripheral blood. Using a J-beta primer mix together with a sample-barcoded 5' primer, a second PCR was run for 7 to 11 cycles. MiXCR, run by TCRdb on the 5' RACE reads, gives a single entry per CDR3 protein. The sample has 600,000 to 850,000 distinct CDR3 sequences, 43% seen once; the top ten hold 20% to 25%. The CDR3 contains 15 residues. Germline CDR1 ENHRY, CDR2 SYGVKD. V dropped 4 bases and J dropped 2 bases, with 14 bases sitting between them.

The chain uses TRBV10-3 and TRBJ1-1, with TRBD1 as a possible D gene (6 bases). The specimen was blood. The sequence came from a woman aged 60-75 years in good health. CDR3 nucleotides: TGTGCCATCAGTGGAGGGGGGGAAAGAAACACTGAAGCTTTCTTT. Its translation: CAISGGGERNTEAFF.